The clone carrying this T cell receptor (beta chain) was counted ten times or more. The data stem from a study of post-analysis software for immune sequencing data. Study background: The patients showed relapsing-remitting, secondary progressive and progressive-relapsing multiple sclerosis courses.

TCR beta libraries were prepared from cDNA with unique molecular identifiers. With about 0.95 to 10 million T cells as the source, a few hundred thousand cDNA molecules resulted. Via MiXCR, TCRdb re-called the PCR reads, giving one row per CDR3 protein. The sample has a few hundred thousand distinct CDR3 sequences, around a third seen once. The material sequenced was blood. This TCR derives from a girl aged 5 to 17 with multiple sclerosis.

The CDR3 DNA sequence: TGCGCCAGCAGCTTAGCGGTGAGGGACACAGATACGCAGTATTTT. Translating gives CASSLAVRDTDTQYF. The chain has TRBV5-1 and TRBJ2-3; perhaps TRBD2 as D (5 bases). This CDR3 region has 15 residues. Germline assignment: CDR1 SGHRS and CDR2 YFSETQ. V was pared by 2 bases and J by 2 bases, with 12 bases between.